The subject of this entry is one TCR beta chain. This clone has more than one count but fewer than ten. Its antigen remains undetermined. One base away there is no much larger clone; base qualities are not given. CDR1 and CDR2, looked up from the germline V gene, are SGDLS and YYNGEE. The CDR3 numbers 15 residues from cysteine through phenylalanine. Kept here is only the CDR3 DNA, which spans 45 bases and is read in frame from base 1. V trim: 3 bases; J trim: 8 bases; unmatched bases: 9. The sample is drawn from a study of cytomegalovirus exposure and HLA in healthy donors (dated by TCRdb to about 2017). With respect to the entire study: According to an earlier analysis of 450 to 650 of the donors, roughly 180 million T cells yielded 117 million unique TCR beta sequences and less than 300 Gb of sequence data. Roughly 320 gigabases of sequencing data and around 80 million unique TCR sequences made up an early release that covered over 550 HLA-typed donors. Of the roughly 400 genotyped donors, more than 75% were placed in the genetic ancestry cluster associated with self-reported Caucasian donors. The study aimed to test whether cataloging public T cell receptors could reveal signatures of past pathogen exposure. The study used immunosequencing to profile the T cell repertoires of hundreds of subjects and linked those repertoires to cytomegalovirus serostatus. A separate validation cohort of over 95 different subjects was used in addition to the roughly 700-subject first cohort. High-throughput TCR immunosequencing, statistical association of individual TCRs with disease status, and machine learning were combined to predict cytomegalovirus infection status. To study patterns of TCR occurrence, a later analysis re-analyzed previously published TCR beta repertoires from 666 donors and added high-resolution HLA genotyping. The later analysis used no new phenotypic data to find candidate immune exposures, relying instead on TCR beta sequences and their occurrence across donors. In an earlier analysis of roughly 540 of the donors, high-throughput TCR beta sequencing was used to judge whether each TCR beta V gene segment behaved as functional or pseudogenic. Donor age, sex, ethnicity and CMV serostatus were compiled together with the repertoire data. A later genetic analysis took genome-wide SNP genotypes for about 65% of the 666 donors and used that subset as a discovery cohort. Every discovery cohort repertoire had been produced on one sequencing platform. HLA typing covered class I and class II loci at four-digit resolution. The number of typed donors differed by locus: about 629-630 for A, B, C, DRB1 and DQB1; 500 to 550 for DQA1; approximately 600 for DPA1; and roughly 490 for DPB1. Roughly 5 DR-DQ haplotypes were handled as single units for association and clustering, since linkage in the cohort was strong. On average, roughly 240,000 unique TCR beta nucleotide sequences were sequenced per donor among a few hundred genotyped donors of the cohort, with 15% to 20% of those sequences being non-productive.

Results and caveats for the whole study, not just this receptor: For the cohort, immune exposure information was limited to CMV serostatus. In a later analysis, several top co-occurrence clusters were reported to appear linked to parvovirus B19, influenza, CMV and Epstein-Barr virus. Most CMV-associated TCR beta chains appeared to be HLA-restricted in a later analysis, and the HLA associations seemed to be driven largely by CMV exposure. In a later genetic analysis, a missense DCLRE1C variant was associated with V-gene and J-gene trimming of TCR beta chains, and the association was replicated in an independent cohort. HLA typing was unavailable for some donors at each locus, so association tests used only the typed subset. A later genetic analysis reported fewer N-insertions in productive TCRs among donors in an Asian-associated ancestry cluster than the roughly 700-donor mean. A further reported finding was that TCR beta sequences accurately predicted the HLA-A and HLA-B alleles for most subjects in the first cohort. This cohort had only TCR beta chains sequenced, and the lack of alpha or paired-chain data limited which features could be detected. Broadly in line with IMGT annotations, most TCR beta V segments showed up in productive rearrangements about 87% or about 30% of the time in an earlier analysis of several hundred of the donors. Correlated functional status among segregating V segments might be attributable to linkage disequilibrium, but an unknown experimental factor could not be ruled out. Some IMGT-functional V segments, including TRBV6-2 and TRBV6-3, could not be distinguished by the 87-base-pair reads and were therefore excluded. Most TCR sequences were observed very rarely across donors, whereas some public TCRs were present in many individuals. The sequencing pipeline was judged likely to have produced a cluster of highly shared sequence variants as a technical artifact. Compared with equally common non-associated chains, HLA-associated TCR beta chains in a later analysis were more clonally expanded and had lower generation probabilities. Specific HLA alleles were associated with more than 15,000 TCR beta sequences at a false discovery rate of 0.05 in a later analysis. When HLA alleles, especially DR and DQ, strongly co-occurred, TCR associations were difficult to assign to individual alleles. In the study, roughly 160 TCR beta chains were listed as associated with cytomegalovirus. Cytomegalovirus status was reported to be diagnosed by the classifier with high specificity and sensitivity in both the original and validation cohorts. Three of the identified cytomegalovirus-associated TCR beta chains were confirmed in vitro to be specific for cytomegalovirus antigens. The presence/absence analyses assumed that sequencing depth was roughly uniform across donors, and that assumption may not be true. According to a later analysis, TCR association rates differed among HLA loci, with DRB1 alleles showing the most associated TCRs and HLA-C alleles showing the fewest. According to the authors, the approach could potentially be generalized to other disease states and immunological phenotypes. Because counts were too low, 15 to 20 rarely observed V segments, including chromosome 9 orphons, were left out of the earlier analysis of 500 to 750 of the donors.

The cohort comprised around 690 healthy bone marrow donors. At the time of sampling, every cohort member was nominally healthy, though immune exposures that went unrecorded were likely present. The donor tested CMV seronegative and was one of the 352 seronegative cohort members. Each donor provided a peripheral blood sample, and peripheral blood mononuclear cells were used for TCR beta sequencing. The Qiagen DNeasy Blood Extraction Kit was used to extract genomic DNA from the blood cell samples. The library was prepared using the immunoSEQ multiplex PCR assay. The multiplex PCR relied on a mix of 60 forward primers for TCR Vbeta segments and 13 reverse primers for TCR Jbeta segments. The CDR3 region of rearranged TCR beta genes was amplified from genomic DNA with a multiplex PCR assay. Amplified TCR beta libraries were sequenced as 87-base-pair reads on the Illumina HiSeq System. Regarding the original processing steps: A later analysis counted around 72 million unique TCR beta chains across the 700 or so repertoires, and around 12 million of these chains were shared by at least two donors. To remove PCR and sequencing errors, raw reads were error-corrected and collapsed into unique sequences using a nearest-neighbor algorithm that merged closely related sequences. V, D and J gene segments were assigned by aligning CDR3 sequences to IMGT reference sequences. For a sequence to be retained, a match of at least six nucleotides was required to both a V gene segment and a J gene segment. Rearrangements were called productive when the CDR3 lacked stop codons and stayed in frame with V and J; all others were non-productive. Following IMGT convention, CDR3 was defined as the stretch from the second conserved V-encoded cysteine to the conserved J-encoded phenylalanine. The earlier analysis of about 590 of the donors excluded sequences that lacked an unambiguous match to a single V gene segment. In an earlier analysis of several hundred of the donors, V segments were called functional above 56.7% productive rearrangements and were called segregating when the between-donor standard deviation exceeded 5%. To diagnose cytomegalovirus status from the catalog of TCR beta chain sequences, a statistical classification framework was built. In a later analysis, V and J genes were assigned by comparing TCR nucleotide sequences against IMGT/GENE-DB human TR gene sequences. In a later analysis, CDR3 sequences and most-parsimonious VDJ recombination scenarios were assigned using the TCRdist pipeline. In a later analysis, each TCR beta chain was defined by its CDR3 amino acid sequence together with its V-gene family, and reads lacking a unique V-gene family were excluded. In a later analysis, several hundred highly shared, low-generation-probability nucleotide sequences were removed to address suspected cross-contamination and a sequencing artifact. For each public chain, a later analysis derived a clonal expansion index from normalized ranks of inferred template counts within each repertoire. A later analysis computed generation probabilities with a VDJ recombination model fitted to out-of-frame rearrangements, and checked the results against IGoR. A later analysis scored TCR-TCR, TCR-HLA and TCR-CMV co-occurrence with hypergeometric tests, applying a repertoire-size bias correction to TCR pairs. False discovery rates were estimated in a later analysis by permuting HLA or CMV assignments 20 times. A later analysis grouped co-occurring TCRs with DBSCAN, adding TCRdist sequence similarity when clustering within HLA-allele-positive subsets. Repertoires with fewer than 30,000 or more than 120,000 public chains were left out of co-occurrence clustering, as were about five repertoires with anomalous nucleotide sharing. In its TCRdb copy, this immuneACCESS table keeps in-frame sequences only and misses some clones. Where compared with another copy, unresolved V genes explain less than half of these, and the others have no known cause. V and J calls and clone size are copied from that table; D and trimming were computed from the DNA. In this sample the table shows 150,000 to 200,000 clones, over 60% of which occur a single time. The ten largest make up about 1.1% of the sample.

Sample: PBMCs. The rearranged chain carries TRBV9 and TRBJ1-1; 11 of the junction bases match TRBD1. The TCR sequence derives from a middle-aged woman in good health and CMV-seronegative. The bases read TGTGCCAGCAGCGCCGGGACAGGGGGTCAGACGGAAGCTTTCTTT. This codes for CASSAGTGGQTEAFF.